The 5 T cell receptor beta chains given below trace back to one sample, sequenced in a study of CD8+CD57+ T cells in acquired aplastic anemia (dated by TCRdb to about 2018). Expansion of CD8+CD57+ cells had been shown by flow cytometry in the patients chosen for sequencing. Sequencing instrument: Illumina HiSeq 2000. Genomic DNA was used as template for profiling of TCR beta VDJ combinations and CDR3 sequences. The public reads were reanalyzed by TCRdb: fastp trimming at Q25, MiXCR alignment, in-frame beta chains only. Every distinct CDR3 protein forms one entry, paired with its most common genes and DNA. Across this sample there are around 130,000 distinct CDR3 sequences, with 50% to 60% seen only once. The top ten constitute roughly 32% of the sample. Sequenced: sorted CD4+, CD8+, or CD8+CD57+ T cells (not recorded which) from PBMCs. Every receptor here comes from a human donor with aplastic anemia.

The chain is built from TRBV9 and TRBJ2-7, with 9 bases aligning to TRBD2. Germline loops: CDR1 SGDLS, CDR2 YYNGEE. J gave up 0 bases and V 9 bases, and 10 bases lay outside the gene matches. The length of the CDR3 is 15 residues. In DNA form, the CDR3 reads TGTGCCATCAGTGAGGTTAGCGGGAGCTCCTACGAGCAGTACTTC. It yields the protein CAISEVSGSSYEQYF.

The chain's CDR3 is CASRAGGENIQYF. The CDR3 bases are TGTGCCAGTAGGGCAGGGGGCGAAAACATTCAGTACTTC. The chain has TRBV19 and TRBJ2-4, with 8 bases matching TRBD1. With V trimmed by 6 bases and J by 5 bases, 3 bases remained unmatched. Germline CDR1 is LNHDA and CDR2 is SQIVND (reference sequence). The CDR3 has 13 residues.

A note on this clonotype: Germline and junction disagree at one end, which may indicate a read error. V is TRBV7-9 and J is TRBJ2-5; D unclear. This CDR3 is 13 amino acids long. Germline V gene data show CDR1 as SEHNR and CDR2 as FQNEAQ (reference sequence). DNA for the CDR3: TGTGCCAGCAGCTTATGGGGTCAAGCGACCCAGTACTTC. It specifies CASSLWGQATQYF.

This chain links TRBV6-6 with TRBJ1-2, with 7 nucleotides matching TRBD1. V dropped 6 bases and J dropped 6; count of bases not matched to a gene: 10. There are 14 residues in the CDR3. The germline CDR1 and CDR2 sequences are MNHNY and SVGAGI (reference sequence). CDR3 amino acids: CASRRGNRGHGYTF. In nucleotides, the CDR3 is TGTGCCAGCAGGCGGGGGAACAGGGGACATGGCTACACCTTC.

In its sample, this clonotype was seen many times. The rearrangement joins TRBV7-9 to TRBJ2-2, with D tentatively TRBD2 (6 bases). The CDR3 totals 16 residues. Trimming cost V 4 bases and J 4 bases, with 16 bases left between them. Germline V gives CDR1 SEHNR, CDR2 FQNEAQ (reference sequence). CDR3 DNA sequence: TGTGCCAGCAGCTCCGTGATGGCGGGACCCACCGGGGAGCTGTTTTTT. Its translation is CASSSVMAGPTGELFF.